This is a list of T cell receptor beta chains from one sample in a study of T cell responses to AZD1222 COVID-19 vaccine. Method: immunoSEQ multiplex PCR; TCRdb's copy keeps in-frame clones and lacks some. The table gives 150,000 or so clones; the top ten clones make up about 2.2% of it. Sequencing was done on a sample of peripheral blood. The receptor source for this set is an adult in good health. Both conserved end residues are trimmed from each CDR3. Fields, in order: CDR3 length, J gene, D gene, V gene, CDR3 protein. The D gene is left open where the match is weak.

18	TRBJ2-3	-	TRBV12-1	ASSTCTRVGTISSTDTQY
16	TRBJ1-3	TRBD1	TRBV19	ASDPGLTTGPSGNTIY
14	TRBJ2-5	TRBD2	TRBV5-1	ASSLGRLAGQETQY
9	TRBJ2-5	-	TRBV19	AKTGKETQY
14	TRBJ1-4	-	TRBV7-9	ASSPSNWEANEKLF
12	TRBJ1-4	TRBD1	TRBV19	ASSPGTGREKLF
14	TRBJ2-5	TRBD1	TRBV4-2	ASSQGSGQLQETQY
9	TRBJ1-2	-	TRBV30	AWNRRSGYT
15	TRBJ2-5	TRBD1	TRBV5-6	ASSLIVGQDITETQY
16	TRBJ2-1	-	TRBV2	ASSEALLGTPWGNEQF
15	TRBJ1-5	TRBD1	TRBV4-1	ASSQPYRQGADQPQH
10	TRBJ1-3	-	TRBV10-1	ASSGGGNTIY
11	TRBJ1-2	-	TRBV12-3/TRBV12-4	ASSFEANYGYT
11	TRBJ1-5	-	TRBV12-3/TRBV12-4	ASSGVSGQPQH
11	TRBJ1-4	-	TRBV29-1	SVDGQGNEKLF
13	TRBJ1-5	-	TRBV6-5	ASSYSSGSNQPQH
14	TRBJ2-1	-	TRBV7-9	ASSSGGRGTYNEQF
12	TRBJ2-1	-	TRBV19	ASHGAGSYNEQF
11	TRBJ1-1	-	TRBV7-2	ASSLQGNTEAF
13	TRBJ2-1	-	TRBV28	ASSQAGQFYNEQF
11	TRBJ1-5	TRBD1	TRBV11-2	ASSTGVGQPQH
14	TRBJ1-2	-	TRBV4-1	ASSQGGVTANYGYT
9	TRBJ1-1	-	TRBV11-3	ASKDNTEAF